The 10 T cell receptor beta chains below come from one sample, sequenced in a study of T cell clonotyping in hematopoietic cell transplantation. Generated by immunoSEQ multiplex PCR, the TCRdb table keeps only in-frame clones and is missing some. Of around 7,500 clones in the sample, over 85% are singletons; the top ten hold about 4.1%. The sequenced sample was PBMCs, obtained 180 days after allogeneic stem cell transplant. All receptors come from a female patient aged 50-59 years who had an allogeneic stem cell transplant from an unrelated donor, so the T cells may come from the graft donor. Some clones in this sample may be carry-over from other donors' samples.

This rearrangement joins TRBV7-7 to TRBJ2-5; the D gene is possibly TRBD1 (6 bases). The V gene's germline CDR1 is SSHAT and CDR2 FNYEAQ (reference sequence). Trimming took 3 bases from V and 4 from J, leaving 9 bases between them. This CDR3 region has 13 residues. The CDR3 is CASSFGQRETQYF. Here the CDR3 DNA reads TGTGCCAGCAGCTTTGGACAGCGAGAGACCCAGTACTTC.

This clone appeared a few times. The chain links TRBV10-3 to TRBJ2-7; TRBD2 matches 11 bases. Trimming took 11 bases from V and 6 from J; bases not matched to a gene: 12. This CDR3 has 14 amino acids. CDR1 ENHRY and CDR2 SYGVKD come from the germline V gene. CDR3 region: CAHATSGMAGEQYF. As DNA, the CDR3 is TGTGCCCACGCGACTAGCGGGATGGCCGGCGAGCAGTACTTC.

The genes are TRBV7-6 and TRBJ1-2; unclear D gene. Germline CDR1 and CDR2: SGHVS and FNYEAQ. The CDR3 is 10 amino acids. Trimming left V 10 bases short and J 8 bases short, with 11 bases between. CDR3 sequence reads: CAINPHGYTF. The DNA of the CDR3 is TGTGCCATCAATCCCCACGGCTACACCTTC.

The rearrangement joins TRBV2 to TRBJ2-7; tentatively, D is TRBD2 (6 bases). The CDR3 length is 16 residues. Germline lookup yields CDR1 SNHLY and CDR2 FYNNEI. Trimming cost V 3 bases and J 1 base, with 16 bases left between them. CDR3 coding DNA: TGTGCCAGCAGTGAGGGTTATAGTGGACTATCCTACGAGCAGTACTTC. Amino acids: CASSEGYSGLSYEQYF.

The V call is TRBV29-1, the J call TRBJ1-1; D may be TRBD1 (5 bases). This CDR3 is 13 amino acids long. Trimming cost V 6 bases and J 4 bases, with 15 bases left between them. CDR1 SQVTM and CDR2 ANQGSEA come from the germline V gene. The CDR3 region is CSVRNERGTEAFF. CDR3 sequence (DNA): TGCAGCGTAAGAAATGAGAGGGGCACTGAAGCTTTCTTT.

CDR3 coding DNA: TGTGCCAGCAGCCCCCGGACAGGGATGGAGAACGAGCAGTACTTC. This sequence encodes CASSPRTGMENEQYF. The chain combines TRBV9 with TRBJ2-7, with 8 bases identical to TRBD1. J gave up 5 bases and V 4 bases, and 11 bases lay outside the gene matches. Germline V gives CDR1 SGDLS, CDR2 YYNGEE. This CDR3 spans 15 amino acids.

The chain recombines TRBV18 with TRBJ2-7; unclear D gene. This CDR3 region has 15 residues. Trimming pared 6 bases from V and 3 bases from J, leaving 18 bases between. In germline, CDR1 is KGHSH, CDR2 LQKENI. CDR3 in DNA: TGTGCCAGCTCCCGAACCGAGGCCGCCCGCTACGAGCAGTACTTC. Protein: CASSRTEAARYEQYF. Looking up the rest from reference TRBV18 and TRBJ2-7 gives the full variable domain: NAGVMQNPRHLVRRRGQEARLRCSPMKGHSHVYWYRQLPEEGLKFMVYLQKENIIDESGMPKERFSAEFPKEGPSILRIQQVVRGDSAAYFCASSRTEAARYEQYFGPGTRLTVT.

CDR3 in amino acids: CASSYRDRGAEAFF. CDR3 coding DNA: TGTGCCAGCAGCTACCGGGACAGGGGAGCTGAAGCTTTCTTT. V usage is TRBV7-2 and J usage is TRBJ1-1; 10 bases agree with TRBD1. Germline assignment: CDR1 SGHTA and CDR2 FQGNSA. V was pared by 4 bases and J by 6 bases, with 5 bases of the junction left unmatched. The CDR3 covers 14 residues. Looking up the rest from reference TRBV7-2 and TRBJ1-1 gives the full variable domain: GAGVSQSPSNKVTEKGKDVELRCDPISGHTALYWYRQSLGQGLEFLIYFQGNSAPDKSGLPSDRFSAERTGGSVSTLTIQRTQQEDSAVYLCASSYRDRGAEAFFGQGTRLTVV.

The chain has TRBV28 and TRBJ1-2, with TRBD1 matching 9 bases. V lost 2 bases to trimming and J lost 5 bases; unmatched junction nucleotides: 9. This CDR3 is built from 16 residues. Germline CDR1 is MDHEN and CDR2 is SYDVKM. The CDR3 nucleotides read TGTGCCAGCAGTTTACCCCACAGGGGGCGAGGGTATGGCTACACCTTC. Residues: CASSLPHRGRGYGYTF.

The rearrangement joins TRBV5-8 to TRBJ2-1; D is ambiguous. This CDR3 is 19 amino acids long. The V gene's germline CDR1 is SGHTS and CDR2 YDEGEE. V was trimmed by 0 bases and J by 0 bases, leaving 19 bases between them. For the CDR3, the DNA is TGTGCCAGCAGCTTGGTAGTTAATCTCGGCACTCGCTCCTACAATGAGCAGTTCTTC. The encoded protein is CASSLVVNLGTRSYNEQFF.